Below, 20 T cell receptor beta chains from the same sample are listed, as sequenced in a study of vaccination and CD4 T cells after COVID-19. TCRdb re-called the PCR reads with MiXCR, one entry per CDR3 protein. This table has about 20,000 distinct CDR3 sequences, 58% appearing once. The source was CD4+ T cells from blood, collected before SARS-CoV-2 vaccination. These receptors were collected from a human donor who had recovered from COVID-19.

The count of this clonotype is one. Germline and junction disagree at one end, which may indicate a read error. This chain joins TRBV15 and TRBJ1-2; D is uncertain. CDR3 length: 15 amino acids. Germline-derived CDR1 and CDR2 are LNHNV and YYDKDF (reference sequence). Written as DNA, the CDR3 is TGTGCCGCCAGCAGAGTTCGGACGGGAAACAGAGGCTACACCTTC. Residues: CAASRVRTGNRGYTF.

The rearrangement links TRBV2 to TRBJ2-1; D is uncertain. This CDR3 contains 11 residues. Germline assignment: CDR1 SNHLY and CDR2 FYNNEI. Trimming took 6 bases from V and 9 from J, leaving 9 bases between them. CDR3 protein: CASRSDFEQFF. Written as DNA, the CDR3 is TGTGCCAGCAGATCTGACTTTGAGCAGTTCTTC. Full variable domain (missing parts from reference TRBV2 and TRBJ2-1): EPEVTQTPSHQVTQMGQEVILRCVPISNHLYFYWYRQILGQKVEFLVSFYNNEISEKSEIFDDQFSVERPDGSNFTLKIRSTKLEDSAMYFCASRSDFEQFFGPGTRLTVL.

The chain uses TRBV7-6 and TRBJ1-3, with TRBD1 identical over 9 bases. The CDR3 length is 16 residues. The trim removed 4 bases at V and 2 bases at J, leaving 6 bases unmatched. Germline V gene sequence: CDR1 SGHVS, CDR2 FNYEAQ. CDR3 bases: TGTGCCAGCAGCTCACAAGGACAGGGGACTGGAAACACCATATATTTT. It codes for CASSSQGQGTGNTIYF.

The J gene is TRBJ2-5, the V gene TRBV7-9; D is unresolved. Germline-derived CDR1 and CDR2 are SEHNR and FQNEAQ (reference sequence). The germline V and J ends were trimmed by 1 base and 3 bases, with 12 bases remaining between them. There are 15 residues in the CDR3. CDR3 region: CASSLVVDGKETQYF. Here the CDR3 DNA reads TGTGCCAGCAGCTTAGTGGTGGATGGGAAAGAGACCCAGTACTTC.

The chain joins TRBV28 to TRBJ1-1, with D tentatively TRBD1 (6 bases). Between the trimmed V and J ends, which lost 5 bases and 6 bases, there was a span of 19 bases. The CDR3 totals 15 residues. Germline CDR1 and CDR2: MDHEN and SYDVKM. CDR3 region: CASSQSGGLVAEAFF. CDR3 DNA: TGTGCCAGCAGTCAATCGGGGGGGCTGGTGGCTGAAGCTTTCTTT.

The chain recombines TRBV27 with TRBJ2-5; D is unresolved. The length of the CDR3 is 14 residues. Germline values: CDR1 MNHEY, CDR2 SMNVEV (reference sequence). V was clipped by 5 bases and J by 4 bases, with 14 bases between them. CDR3 sequence reads: CASSGDGFRETQYF. CDR3 nucleotide sequence: TGTGCCAGCAGTGGGGATGGGTTCCGAGAGACCCAGTACTTC.

This clonotype was seen a handful of times. J is TRBJ2-5 and V is TRBV20-1; D gene uncertain. V lost 4 bases, J lost 5 bases, and 5 bases lay in between. The CDR3 contains 10 residues. Germline V lookup: CDR1 DFQATT, CDR2 SNEGSKA (reference sequence). The CDR3 DNA follows: TGCAGTGCTACGCTGGAGACCCAGTACTTC. This codes for CSATLETQYF.

Points on this clonotype: Germline and junction disagree at one end, which may indicate a read error. V and J are TRBV2 and TRBJ1-2; 7 nucleotides agree with TRBD1. CDR3 length: 14 residues. Germline V CDR1 and CDR2: SNHLY, FYNNEI. The CDR3 is CASSEDRAAYGYTF. The CDR3 nucleotides are TGTGCCAGCAGCGAAGACAGGGCGGCGTATGGCTACACCTTC.

This chain uses TRBV20-1 with TRBJ2-1; 13 bases agree with TRBD2. The CDR3 loop spans 17 amino acids. Per germline, CDR1 DFQATT and CDR2 SNEGSKA (reference sequence). With 7 bases clipped from V and 10 bases from J, the junction kept 19 bases outside the gene matches. The CDR3 DNA is TGCAGTGGAACCGACGGACAGTGGACTAGCGGGAGTGGCGAGCAGTTCTTC. Translated, it gives CSGTDGQWTSGSGEQFF.

This clonotype has only a few counts. V and J are TRBV6-1 and TRBJ1-6; weak D call: TRBD1 (6 bases). CDR1 and CDR2 from the germline V gene are MNHNS and SASEGT. The CDR3 is 12 amino acids. The CDR3: CATTGQNSPLHF. In DNA, the CDR3 is TGTGCTACCACAGGGCAAAATTCACCCCTCCACTTT.

This clonotype was recorded a few times. The V gene is TRBV21-1, the J gene TRBJ2-5; the table's D call, TRBD1, was not checked against the DNA. TRBV21-1 represents a pseudogene. The CDR3 runs 16 residues. For the CDR3, the DNA is TGTGCCAGCAGCAAAGGCACCGTGGCAGGGGGAGAGACCCAGTACTTC. Its protein is CASSKGTVAGGETQYF.

This clonotype was detected only a few times. The V and J genes are TRBV20-1 and TRBJ1-2; 7 bases are a match to TRBD1. Per germline, CDR1 DFQATT and CDR2 SNEGSKA (reference sequence). This CDR3 is 15 amino acids long. Losses at the gene ends were 2 bases for V and 8 bases for J; bases not matched to a gene: 14. The chain's CDR3 is CSARHLAHRGGGYTF. CDR3 sequence (DNA): TGCAGTGCTAGACACCTAGCTCACAGGGGAGGCGGCTACACCTTC.

This clonotype was observed a few times. V is TRBV2 and J is TRBJ2-5; 9 bases line up with TRBD1. The CDR3 loop spans 13 amino acids. The germline gives CDR1 SNHLY, CDR2 FYNNEI. The V segment lost 10 bases and the J segment 5 bases; nucleotides outside the gene matches: 8. The CDR3 DNA reads TGTGCCACCCGAACAGGGGGCGGGGAGACCCAGTACTTC. Translating it yields CATRTGGGETQYF.

The rearrangement uses TRBV20-1 and TRBJ2-3; tentative D call: TRBD1 (6 bases). From germline, CDR1 is DFQATT and CDR2 SNEGSKA (reference sequence). This CDR3 region has 14 residues. V was pared by 6 bases and J by 0 bases, with 13 bases between. This CDR3 reads CSAKGQFSTDTQYF. Written as DNA, the CDR3 is TGCAGTGCCAAAGGACAGTTCAGCACAGATACGCAGTATTTT.

This chain joins TRBV5-4 and TRBJ1-2, with 7 bases that match TRBD1. CDR3 length equals 16 residues. V trimming: 4 bases; J trimming: 6 bases; junction bases outside the gene matches: 15. Germline V gene data show CDR1 as SGHNT and CDR2 as YYREEE (reference sequence). The CDR3 region has the DNA TGTGCCAGCAGCCCCTCACCCGACAGGGTAAAGAATGGCTACACCTTC. Amino acid sequence: CASSPSPDRVKNGYTF.

V usage is TRBV19 and J usage is TRBJ2-3, with 12 nucleotides matching TRBD2. Looked up from germline, CDR1 is LNHDA and CDR2 is SQIVND (reference sequence). The CDR3 is 15 residues long. J gave up 2 bases and V 5 bases, and 2 bases lay outside the gene matches. The CDR3 spells CASSRTSGVTDTQYF. The CDR3 DNA is TGTGCCAGTAGTCGGACTAGCGGGGTCACAGATACGCAGTATTTT.

The chain is built from TRBV12-3 or TRBV12-4 and TRBJ1-5; 7 nucleotides line up with TRBD1. J gave up 4 bases and V 6 bases, and 6 bases lay outside the gene matches. The CDR3 length is 14 residues. The CDR3 here is CASSTTGRNQPQHF. The CDR3 nucleotides read TGTGCCAGCAGCACGACAGGGCGGAATCAGCCCCAGCATTTT.

The V gene is TRBV7-6, the J gene TRBJ2-7, with 12 bases matching TRBD2. Trimming removed 4 bases from V and 6 bases from J; junction bases left unmatched: 7. CDR1 SGHVS and CDR2 FNYEAQ come from the germline V gene. This CDR3 region has 15 residues. Here the CDR3 reads CASSSGLAGTSEQYF. CDR3 nucleotide sequence: TGTGCCAGCAGCTCAGGACTAGCGGGGACAAGCGAGCAGTACTTC.

V and J are TRBV5-4 and TRBJ1-6; a weak D match, TRBD1 (5 bases). The CDR3 length is 14 residues. The germline V gene has CDR1 SGHNT and CDR2 YYREEE (reference sequence). The V end lost 5 bases, the J end lost 10 bases, and 16 bases lay between the germline ends. The CDR3 coding sequence is TGTGCCAGCAGAGCCAGGGCCGATCAATCACCCCTCCACTTT. Translated: CASRARADQSPLHF.

This chain joins TRBV10-3 and TRBJ1-2; D possibly corresponds to TRBD1 (6 bases). Germline assignment: CDR1 ENHRY and CDR2 SYGVKD. Trimming took 0 bases from V and 4 from J, leaving 12 bases between them. This CDR3 comprises 15 residues. The CDR3 sequence is CAISESPTGLYGYTF. The CDR3 region has the DNA TGTGCCATCAGTGAGTCCCCAACAGGGCTCTATGGCTACACCTTC.